This T cell receptor (beta chain) was captured by sequencing in a study of T cell clusters in autoimmune cytopenias. One tube held mixed TRB-A and TRB-B primer pools for touch-down PCR. TCRdb re-called the multiplex PCR reads and shows each CDR3 protein once, DNA omitted. The sample spans under 11,000 distinct CDR3 sequences; the ten largest clones claim 20% to 25%. Some 38,000 genome equivalents of blood DNA were amplified for TRB. The same data also contributed to another study, on T cell repertoires in aging, cancer and after chemotherapy. That publication notes: Over several months to years, re-sampled healthy donor repertoires clearly shared clones. Loss of evenness, beyond lost richness, contributed to age-related TCR diversity decline in cancer patients.

Input material: peripheral blood. The source is a human donor in good health.

CDR3 protein: CSAVTSGKPDTQYF. The chain is built from TRBV20-1 and TRBJ2-3; TCRdb gives TRBD2 as the D gene, but with no DNA this cannot be confirmed. The CDR3 runs 14 residues. Germline-derived CDR1 and CDR2 are DFQATT and SNEGSKA (reference sequence).